The clone carrying this T cell receptor (beta chain) was counted only a few times. Its specificity is unknown. This record belongs to a study of T-cell memory formation after mild COVID-19. TCRdb re-called the 5' RACE reads with MiXCR, one entry per CDR3 protein. This sample has about 130,000 distinct CDR3 sequences, with around 6.3% found just once. Regarding the study as a whole: A subset of responding clones appeared in pre-infection memory, suggesting cross-reactive memory joined. Contracting CD4+ clones were located mainly in CM and EM, and CD8+ clones in EMRA. CD4/CD8 balance held among clones contracting day 15 to 85, and later expanders leaned CD4+.

This receptor was obtained from an adult woman who had mild COVID-19 (a few samples of this study predate the infection). Cell type and time point are not known. The sample comprised PBMCs or a T cell subset sorted from them (not recorded which).

The CDR3 protein is CATSDSPWGTGRSGELFF. The DNA for the CDR3 is TGTGCCACCAGTGATTCACCGTGGGGGACAGGTCGGTCCGGGGAGCTGTTTTTT. This sequence joins TRBV24-1 and TRBJ2-2; the match to TRBD1 covers 8 bases. Per the germline V gene, CDR1 is KGHDR and CDR2 is SFDVKD. CDR3 size: 18 residues. V trimming: 2 bases; J trimming: 6 bases; junction bases outside the gene matches: 13.